The TCR beta chain described here comes from a study of blood T cell repertoires in COVID-19. The junction had 6 bases not matched to a gene; V was cut back by 4 bases and J by 6 bases. The CDR3 totals 13 residues. Germline values: CDR1 LGHDT, CDR2 YNNKEL (reference sequence). Assay used: immunoSEQ multiplex PCR; TCRdb lists only in-frame clones, some missing. The sample contains around 170,000 clones, about 81% of which appear only once. V and J are TRBV3-1 (or the pseudogene TRBV3-2) and TRBJ2-7; 7 bases line up with TRBD1. This TCR came from an elderly woman with COVID-19, enrolled during active disease. Source material: peripheral blood. This CDR3 reads CASSLGQVGEQYF. The CDR3 nucleotides read TGTGCCAGCAGCCTTGGACAGGTGGGCGAGCAGTACTTC.